This T cell receptor (beta chain) was identified in a study of T cells after yellow fever vaccination. On the study more broadly: It was SMART-Seq v4 Ultra Low Input that prepared the fractions with low cell numbers. Overall study results and limits: Just a small share of clonotypes turned up in the CD4 compartment as well as the CD8 compartment. Most primary-vaccination clones recurred post-booster (approximately 95% CD4, about 90% CD8).

Trimming shortened V by 6 bases and J by 0 bases, and 15 bases separated the two germline ends. The CDR3 totals 15 residues. The germline V gene has CDR1 DFQATT and CDR2 SNEGSKA (reference sequence). TCRdb re-called the 5' RACE reads through MiXCR, storing one row per CDR3 protein. The table lists about 50,000 distinct CDR3 sequences, approximately 6.5% of them singletons. A word on this clonotype: Its antigen is unidentified.

The TCR was taken from a man younger than 30 who received the YFV17D yellow fever vaccine. V gene TRBV20-1 combines with J gene TRBJ2-1, with TRBD1 as a possible D gene (6 bases). Sequenced material: CD8+ T cells sorted from PBMCs, taken on the day of the first yellow fever vaccination. The CDR3 is CSAKPNRDSYNEQFF. The CDR3 DNA reads TGCAGTGCCAAACCTAACAGGGACTCCTACAATGAGCAGTTCTTC.